This record looks at one TCR beta chain sequence and its context. In the authors' workflow: Nucleated cell counts were estimated from reference gene primer amplification. Data came from immunoSEQ multiplex PCR; TCRdb stores just in-frame clones and leaves some out. V and J calls and clone size follow that table, whereas D and trimming were derived from the DNA. The sample includes roughly 150,000 clones, under 85% of them seen just once. This entry is derived from a study of blood T cell repertoires in COVID-19. On the study more broadly: The samples span acute and convalescent COVID-19 from the United States, Italy and Spain. Sources were T cells, B-cell-depleted T cells, or PBMCs; the material itself was cDNA or gDNA.

With V trimmed by 6 bases and J by 5 bases, 8 bases remained unmatched. CDR1 and CDR2 from the germline V gene are SNHLY and FYNNEI. The CDR3 is 14 amino acids. The chain recombines TRBV2 with TRBJ1-1, with 8 positions matching TRBD1. This sequence was found in a man aged 65-85 years with acute or convalescent COVID-19. The sample consisted of peripheral blood. This CDR3 is CASRAGGEGTEAFF. CDR3 nucleotides: TGTGCCAGCAGGGCAGGGGGCGAGGGGACTGAAGCTTTCTTT.